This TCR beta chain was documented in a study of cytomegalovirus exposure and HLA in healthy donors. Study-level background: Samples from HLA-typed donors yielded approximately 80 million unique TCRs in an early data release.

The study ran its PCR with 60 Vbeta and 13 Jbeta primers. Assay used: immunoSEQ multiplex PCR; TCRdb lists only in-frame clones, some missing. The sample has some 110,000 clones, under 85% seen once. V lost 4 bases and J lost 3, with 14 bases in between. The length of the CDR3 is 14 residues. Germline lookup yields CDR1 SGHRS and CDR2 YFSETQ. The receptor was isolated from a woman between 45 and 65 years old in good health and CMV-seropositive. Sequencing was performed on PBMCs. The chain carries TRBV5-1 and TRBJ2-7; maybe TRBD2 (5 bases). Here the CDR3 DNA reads TGCGCCAGCAGCCACGGAGGACTTGGCTACGAGCAGTACTTC. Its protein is CASSHGGLGYEQYF. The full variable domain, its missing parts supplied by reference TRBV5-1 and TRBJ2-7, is KAGVTQTPRYLIKTRGQQVTLSCSPISGHRSVSWYQQTPGQGLQFLFEYFSETQRNKGNFPGRFSGRQFSNSRSEMNVSTLELGDSALYLCASSHGGLGYEQYFGPGTRLTVT.